This T cell receptor beta chain stems from a study of T-cell reconstitution after alpha-beta-depleted transplantation in children. Construction of the TCRbeta library involved unique molecular identifiers. MiXCR, run by TCRdb on the PCR reads, gives a single entry per CDR3 protein. Here the sample spans under 250,000 distinct CDR3 sequences, around a sixth being singletons. Germline CDR1 is SQVTM and CDR2 is ANQGSEA. The CDR3 covers 14 residues. V dropped 6 bases and J dropped 2; count of bases not matched to a gene: 6. The origin of this receptor is a male patient aged 2-15 years who had a stem cell transplant for acute lymphoblastic leukemia, so the T cells may come from the graft donor. The rearrangement uses TRBV29-1 and TRBJ2-2; 7 bases line up with TRBD1. Sequencing was performed on PBMCs, mostly from graft donor cells, taken 360 days after TCRalphabeta/CD19-depleted stem cell transplant. The CDR3 here is CSVLGQVNTGELFF. The DNA for the CDR3 is TGCAGCGTCCTCGGACAGGTTAACACCGGGGAGCTGTTTTTT.